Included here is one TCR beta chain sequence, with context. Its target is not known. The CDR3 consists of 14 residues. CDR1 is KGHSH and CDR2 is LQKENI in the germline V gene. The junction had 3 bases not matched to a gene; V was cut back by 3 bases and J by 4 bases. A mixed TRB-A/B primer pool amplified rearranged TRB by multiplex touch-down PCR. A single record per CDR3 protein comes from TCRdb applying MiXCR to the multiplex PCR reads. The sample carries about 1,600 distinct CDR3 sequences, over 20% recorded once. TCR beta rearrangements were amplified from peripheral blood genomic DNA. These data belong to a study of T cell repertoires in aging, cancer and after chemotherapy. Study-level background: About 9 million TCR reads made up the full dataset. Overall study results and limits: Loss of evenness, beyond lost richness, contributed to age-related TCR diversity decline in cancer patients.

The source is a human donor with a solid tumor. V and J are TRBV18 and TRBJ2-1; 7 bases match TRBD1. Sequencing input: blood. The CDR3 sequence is CASSPAGGYNEQFF. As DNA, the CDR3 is TGTGCCAGCTCACCGGCAGGGGGATACAATGAGCAGTTCTTC.